The 14 T cell receptor beta chains below come from one sample, sequenced in a study of cytomegalovirus exposure and HLA in healthy donors. This PCR relied on a set of 60 Vbeta primers and 13 Jbeta primers. Sequencing used immunoSEQ multiplex PCR; TCRdb keeps in-frame clones, though not all of them. The sample contains 150,000 to 200,000 clones, almost 80% of which appear only once. Sequencing was done on a sample of PBMCs. The source of these receptors is a man aged 45 to 65 in good health and CMV-seropositive.

V is TRBV14 and J is TRBJ2-1, with unresolved D. V lost 2 bases and J 10 bases, leaving 6 bases between the germline ends. This CDR3 has 11 residues. From germline, CDR1 is SGHDN and CDR2 FVKESK. CDR3: CASSQNMEQFF. The CDR3 DNA reads as TGTGCCAGCAGCCAAAATATGGAGCAGTTCTTC. Drawing the rest from reference TRBV14 and TRBJ2-1, the complete variable domain is EAGVTQFPSHSVIEKGQTVTLRCDPISGHDNLYWYRRVMGKEIKFLLHFVKESKQDESGMPNNRFLAERTGGTYSTLKVQPAELEDSGVYFCASSQNMEQFFGPGTRLTVL.

This clone turned up a few times. The V gene is TRBV28, the J gene TRBJ1-1, with D possibly being TRBD1 (6 bases). The CDR3 contains 14 residues. The V and J ends lost 2 bases and 5 bases respectively, with 12 bases between them. The germline gives CDR1 MDHEN, CDR2 SYDVKM. CDR3 sequence reads: CASSLRGGRTEAFF. The DNA for the CDR3 is TGTGCCAGCAGTTTAAGAGGGGGAAGGACTGAAGCTTTCTTT.

The gene calls are TRBV29-1 and TRBJ2-3; D gene ambiguous. CDR1 SQVTM and CDR2 ANQGSEA come from the germline V gene. V was pared by 4 bases and J by 5 bases, with 10 bases between. This CDR3 has 12 residues. CDR3 sequence (DNA): TGCAGCGTTGCACCCGCAGGAGATACGCAGTATTTT. Its translation is CSVAPAGDTQYF.

The chain employs TRBV4-1 and TRBJ1-2; D gene unclear. CDR3 length: 15 amino acids. Deletions cut 4 bases from V and 4 bases from J, with 16 bases between. Germline assignment: CDR1 MGHRA and CDR2 YSYEKL. For the CDR3, the DNA is TGCGCCAGCAGCCCCCCGCAAGCCAAAGTCTATGGCTACACCTTC. Translating gives CASSPPQAKVYGYTF.

A note on this clone: The junction and the germline gene differ at one end; a read error may be behind it. The rearrangement uses TRBV6-5 and TRBJ1-1, with TRBD1 identical over 7 bases. The CDR3 covers 11 residues. Germline V gene data show CDR1 as MNHEY and CDR2 as SVGAGI. The CDR3 sequence is CVSGGDSEAFF. CDR3 coding DNA: TGTGTCAGCGGTGGGGACAGTGAAGCTTTCTTT.

V is TRBV5-4 and J is TRBJ1-5; the match to TRBD1 covers 8 bases. There are 13 residues in the CDR3. Trimming removed 0 bases from V and 7 bases from J; junction bases left unmatched: 0. The V gene's germline CDR1 is SGHNT and CDR2 YYREEE (reference sequence). CDR3 DNA: TGTGCCAGCAGCTTGGACAGGGGGCAGCCCCAGCATTTT. Translated, it gives CASSLDRGQPQHF.

The V call is TRBV7-9, the J call TRBJ2-3; 7 bases line up with TRBD1. The CDR3 runs 13 residues. Germline trimming cut 5 bases from V and 4 bases from J; bases unmatched to any gene: 3. Looked up from germline, CDR1 is SEHNR and CDR2 is FQNEAQ (reference sequence). The CDR3 region has the DNA TGTGCCAGCAGCCCAGGGGGAGCAGATACGCAGTATTTT. Protein sequence: CASSPGGADTQYF.

The rearrangement joins TRBV5-1 to TRBJ1-1; D gene uncertain. This CDR3 is 16 amino acids long. The germline V and J ends were trimmed by 1 base and 1 base, with 14 bases remaining between them. Looked up from germline, CDR1 is SGHRS and CDR2 is YFSETQ. The CDR3 spells CASSLSPAGPNTEAFF. The CDR3 bases are TGCGCCAGCAGCTTGAGCCCCGCGGGCCCGAACACTGAAGCTTTCTTT.

The V gene is TRBV4-1, the J gene TRBJ2-3, with 7 bases lining up with TRBD2. V gave up 4 bases and J gave up 2 bases; unmatched junction bases: 9. Germline lookup yields CDR1 MGHRA and CDR2 YSYEKL. The CDR3 has 16 amino acids. The CDR3 protein is CASSLSRGDPTDTQYF. DNA for the CDR3: TGCGCCAGCAGCCTTAGCCGGGGGGACCCCACAGATACGCAGTATTTT.

The chain employs TRBV10-2 and TRBJ2-7, with TRBD1 matching over 8 bases. CDR3 size: 14 residues. Germline lookup yields CDR1 WSHSY and CDR2 SAAADI. Germline trimming cut 8 bases from V and 1 base from J; bases unmatched to any gene: 7. The CDR3 DNA reads as TGCGCCAGCCAGGGGGCCAGAGTGTCCTACGAGCAGTACGTC. It yields the protein CASQGARVSYEQYV.

The chain links TRBV6-1 to TRBJ1-1; D call uncertain. The CDR3 has 15 amino acids. V dropped 3 bases and J dropped 8 bases, with 19 bases sitting between them. Germline CDR1 and CDR2: MNHNS and SASEGT. The CDR3 spells CASSDYRAHPPEAFF. CDR3 DNA sequence: TGTGCCAGCAGTGACTATCGAGCTCATCCCCCCGAAGCTTTCTTT.

The chain couples TRBV7-9 to TRBJ1-3; tentative D call: TRBD1 (5 bases). V dropped 5 bases and J dropped 0 bases, with 14 bases sitting between them. This CDR3 spans 16 amino acids. Germline-derived CDR1 and CDR2 are SEHNR and FQNEAQ (reference sequence). The CDR3 spells CASSGTGTSSGNTIYF. The CDR3 coding sequence is TGTGCCAGCAGCGGCACCGGGACTAGCTCTGGAAACACCATATATTTT.

The CDR3 spells CASSFTGGAYGYTF. CDR3 DNA sequence: TGTGCCAGCAGTTTTACAGGGGGCGCATATGGCTACACCTTC. The chain uses TRBV28 and TRBJ1-2, with 9 bases identical to TRBD1. Losses at the gene ends were 3 bases for V and 5 bases for J; bases not matched to a gene: 4. The CDR3 runs 14 residues. From germline, CDR1 is MDHEN and CDR2 SYDVKM.

This clone was recorded only once. This chain uses TRBV25-1 with TRBJ2-5, with D perhaps TRBD2 (5 bases). The germline V gene encodes CDR1 MGHDK and CDR2 SYGVNS. Trimming shortened V by 6 bases and J by 5 bases, and 16 bases separated the two germline ends. The length of the CDR3 is 14 residues. The CDR3 sequence: CASRDWTAGETQYF. The CDR3 coding sequence is TGTGCCAGCAGGGACTGGACCGCTGGGGAGACCCAGTACTTC.